The rows below give T cell receptor beta chains drawn from one sample of a study of technical replicates of blood from several donors. Assay: immunoSEQ multiplex PCR; the TCRdb copy retains only in-frame clones and omits some. The repertoire includes about 64,000 clones, about 86% of them detected once, and about 5.4% sits in the top ten. Sequenced material: PBMCs. The receptors were gathered from a human donor in good health. Some clones in this sample may be carry-over from other donors' samples. Each CDR3 is given without its conserved first and last residue.

v_gene,len,CDR3aa
TRBV4-3,15,ASSQDRLAGFTGELF
TRBV13,12,ASSSRTASGKLF
TRBV18,12,ASSPPPGTYEQY
TRBV6-1,13,ASSDQAGGVNEQF
TRBV9,15,ASSAQSGTGWTGELF
TRBV28,19,ASSPPVVQGVRGGLKDEQF
TRBV5-1,12,ASREGAVNTEAF
TRBV7-9,11,ASQQGVNYGYT
TRBV5-8,14,ASSLRGSSSTDTQY
TRBV19,13,ASSIQGSMNTEAF
TRBV6-6,12,ASSPRGPPYEQY
TRBV6-5,14,ASSYQGASNTGELF
TRBV5-4,10,ASRTSTDTQY
TRBV27,12,ASSSLAGWGEQF
TRBV4-1,12,ASSQVPNTDTQY
TRBV9,14,ASSVGSITANTEAF
TRBV7-9,11,ASQGEGTGELF
TRBV5-1,15,ASSMTMGGRGGDTQY
TRBV10-2,13,ASSDAGTGAYEQY
TRBV18,15,ASSPYARGSSPVEQY
TRBV2,13,ASSTTGWGGSEAF
TRBV28,12,ASTTTSGVWKQY
TRBV30,11,AWSGGYQETQY
TRBV5-1,13,ASSLGVSVGGEQY
TRBV6-1,12,ASSDGSGANVLT
TRBV5-1,12,ASTPDRGYSPLH